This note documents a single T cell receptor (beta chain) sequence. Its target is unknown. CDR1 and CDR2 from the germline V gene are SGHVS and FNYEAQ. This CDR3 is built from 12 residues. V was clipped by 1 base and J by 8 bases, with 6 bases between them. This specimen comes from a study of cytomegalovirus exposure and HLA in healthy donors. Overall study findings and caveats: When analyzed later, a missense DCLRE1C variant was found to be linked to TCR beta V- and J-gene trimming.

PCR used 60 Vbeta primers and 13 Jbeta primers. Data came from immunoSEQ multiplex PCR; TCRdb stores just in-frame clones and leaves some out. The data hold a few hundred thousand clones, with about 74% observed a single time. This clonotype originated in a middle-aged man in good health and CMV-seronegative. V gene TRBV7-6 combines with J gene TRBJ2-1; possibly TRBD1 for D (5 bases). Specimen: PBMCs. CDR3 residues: CASSLEGDEQFF. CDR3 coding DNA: TGTGCCAGCAGCTTAGAAGGGGATGAGCAGTTCTTC.